Presented here are 29 T cell receptor beta chains from one specimen sequenced in a study of identical twins. TCRdb ran MiXCR on the 5' RACE reads and lists one entry per CDR3 protein. The sample yields under 800,000 distinct CDR3 sequences, about 20% seen once. These sequences were also reported in another study, on T cells expressing NK-cell markers.

Sequencing was carried out using PBMCs. Receptor source: a woman aged 18-29 years in good health.

The chain joins TRBV6-1 to TRBJ2-7, with TRBD2 matching over 10 bases. V dropped 5 bases and J dropped 5; count of bases not matched to a gene: 12. The length of the CDR3 is 16 residues. Germline V gives CDR1 MNHNS, CDR2 SASEGT. This CDR3 reads CASSQFSGGAADEQYF. The CDR3 DNA follows: TGTGCCAGCAGTCAATTCAGCGGGGGGGCCGCGGACGAGCAGTACTTC.

The rearrangement links TRBV29-1 to TRBJ2-6; 7 bases fit TRBD1. The CDR3 loop spans 17 amino acids. Germline V lookup: CDR1 SQVTM, CDR2 ANQGSEA. J gave up 0 bases and V 4 bases, and 9 bases lay outside the gene matches. DNA for the CDR3: TGCAGCGTTGGAACCTCAGGGGGTTCCTCTGGGGCCAACGTCCTGACTTTC. Translation: CSVGTSGGSSGANVLTF.

This clonotype came up many times. This sequence joins TRBV5-1 and TRBJ2-4; the D gene is possibly TRBD2 (6 bases). V lost 2 bases, J lost 0 bases, and 15 bases lay in between. Germline V gene sequence: CDR1 SGHRS, CDR2 YFSETQ. This CDR3 is built from 17 residues. The CDR3 nucleotides are TGCGCCAGCAGCTTCGGAGGGGTCGAATTAGCCAAAAACATTCAGTACTTC. This sequence encodes CASSFGGVELAKNIQYF. Combining the CDR3 with reference TRBV5-1 and TRBJ2-4 gives the whole variable domain KAGVTQTPRYLIKTRGQQVTLSCSPISGHRSVSWYQQTPGQGLQFLFEYFSETQRNKGNFPGRFSGRQFSNSRSEMNVSTLELGDSALYLCASSFGGVELAKNIQYFGAGTRLSVL.

The CDR3 protein is CSAWTSGTYNEQFF. The CDR3 DNA reads as TGCAGTGCCTGGACTAGCGGAACATACAATGAGCAGTTCTTC. The chain uses TRBV20-1 and TRBJ2-1, with 10 bases identical to TRBD2. CDR1 DFQATT and CDR2 SNEGSKA come from the germline V gene (reference sequence). The CDR3 totals 14 residues. Germline trimming cut 6 bases from V and 4 bases from J; bases unmatched to any gene: 6.

In its sample, this clonotype was seen many times. V gene TRBV15 combines with J gene TRBJ2-1; the match to TRBD2 covers 7 bases. This CDR3 contains 17 residues. Germline assignment: CDR1 LNHNV and CDR2 YYDKDF (reference sequence). The V segment lost 0 bases and the J segment 2 bases; nucleotides outside the gene matches: 7. The CDR3 DNA reads as TGTGCCACCAGCAGAGATCTTGCGGGAGCCGCCTACAATGAGCAGTTCTTC. It encodes CATSRDLAGAAYNEQFF.

The chain employs TRBV12-3 or TRBV12-4 and TRBJ1-1; unclear D gene. The V end lost 5 bases, the J end lost 6 bases, and 13 bases lay between the germline ends. The CDR3 is 13 residues long. The CDR3 DNA is TGTGCCAGCAGTAGAGACGGGGAGGCTGAAGCTTTCTTT. It specifies CASSRDGEAEAFF.

This clonotype was detected only a few times. The chain carries TRBV15 and TRBJ2-1, with 8 bases lining up with TRBD2. The CDR3 contains 14 residues. Trimming at V came to 3 bases and at J to 5 bases, leaving 3 bases not matched to a gene. Germline CDR1 is LNHNV and CDR2 is YYDKDF (reference sequence). The CDR3 sequence is CATSRGLDHNEQFF. CDR3 coding DNA: TGTGCCACCAGCAGGGGACTAGACCACAATGAGCAGTTCTTC.

The V gene is TRBV5-1, the J gene TRBJ2-3; D is undetermined. This CDR3 comprises 14 residues. With 0 bases removed from V and 10 bases from J, the gap between germline ends came to 15 bases. From germline, CDR1 is SGHRS and CDR2 YFSETQ. This CDR3 reads CASSLVTAAESQYF. The CDR3 DNA reads TGCGCCAGCAGCTTGGTGACCGCCGCAGAATCGCAGTATTTT.

This clonotype has a count of ten or more. The chain combines TRBV12-3 or TRBV12-4 with TRBJ2-5, with D perhaps being TRBD1 or TRBD2 (5 bases each). Trimming shortened V by 3 bases and J by 3 bases, and 5 bases separated the two germline ends. CDR3 length equals 12 residues. CDR3 sequence reads: CASSLGEETQYF. In nucleotides, the CDR3 is TGTGCCAGCAGTTTGGGGGAAGAGACCCAGTACTTC.

The V gene is TRBV12-3 or TRBV12-4, the J gene TRBJ2-1; 8 nucleotides line up with TRBD2. Losses at the gene ends were 6 bases for V and 9 bases for J; bases not matched to a gene: 10. The CDR3 loop spans 14 amino acids. CDR3 sequence: CASRPGLVAIEQFF. CDR3 bases: TGTGCCAGCAGGCCGGGACTAGTTGCAATTGAGCAGTTCTTC.

The V gene is TRBV29-1, the J gene TRBJ2-3, with D perhaps TRBD1 (6 bases). This CDR3 has 11 amino acids. The germline gives CDR1 SQVTM, CDR2 ANQGSEA. Trimming cost V 6 bases and J 4 bases, with 8 bases left between them. The CDR3 is CSVNRADTQYF. The CDR3 DNA reads as TGCAGCGTGAACAGGGCAGATACGCAGTATTTT.

The rearrangement links TRBV5-6 to TRBJ2-7; 11 nucleotides line up with TRBD2. Germline assignment: CDR1 SGHDT and CDR2 YYEEEE. Trimming at V came to 2 bases and at J to 5 bases, leaving 6 bases not matched to a gene. The CDR3 spans 15 residues. CDR3 protein: CASSFLAGGPNEQYF. The CDR3 DNA sequence: TGTGCCAGCAGCTTCTTAGCGGGAGGGCCTAACGAGCAGTACTTC.

This clonotype was counted only a few times. The chain recombines TRBV11-2 with TRBJ1-4, with 7 bases lining up with TRBD1. Germline CDR1 reads SGHAT; CDR2 reads FQNNGV. This CDR3 is built from 15 residues. J was trimmed by 7 bases and V by 3 bases; bases with no gene match: 8. This CDR3 reads CASSLGTEVFEKLFF. The CDR3 DNA sequence: TGTGCCAGCAGCTTGGGGACAGAAGTCTTTGAAAAACTGTTTTTT.

This clonotype was picked up a small number of times. V and J are TRBV5-1 and TRBJ2-3; D possibly corresponds to TRBD2 (6 bases). The CDR3 is 13 amino acids. Germline loops: CDR1 SGHRS, CDR2 YFSETQ. The germline V and J ends were trimmed by 1 base and 5 bases, with 8 bases remaining between them. CDR3 nucleotide sequence: TGCGCCAGCAGCTTGCCAGCGGGAGATACGCAGTATTTT. Its protein is CASSLPAGDTQYF.

This chain connects TRBV7-9 to TRBJ1-1; D not certain. Per the germline V gene, CDR1 is SEHNR and CDR2 is FQNEAQ (reference sequence). The CDR3 spans 14 residues. V shed 3 bases and J shed 0 bases, with 8 bases lying between them. CDR3 nucleotides: TGTGCCAGCAGCTTTGGCAGCATGAACACTGAAGCTTTCTTT. Protein product: CASSFGSMNTEAFF.

This clonotype was seen a handful of times. The rearrangement joins TRBV3-1 to TRBJ1-4; no firm D call. The germline CDR1 and CDR2 sequences are LGHDT and YNNKEL (reference sequence). The CDR3 consists of 18 residues. V was clipped by 1 base and J by 0 bases, with 15 bases between them. CDR3 region: CASSQVGSDHATNEKLFF. The DNA for the CDR3 is TGTGCCAGCAGCCAAGTGGGGAGTGACCATGCAACTAATGAAAAACTGTTTTTT.

The rearrangement uses TRBV24-1 and TRBJ2-5; D possibly matches TRBD1 or TRBD2 (5 bases each). The CDR3 consists of 14 residues. Germline V lookup: CDR1 KGHDR, CDR2 SFDVKD. V was shortened by 3 bases and J by 7 bases, with 14 bases between the two germline ends. The CDR3 spells CATSDPGTTSTQYF. The DNA for the CDR3 is TGTGCCACCAGTGATCCTGGGACGACCTCGACCCAGTACTTC.

There are a few counts of this clonotype. The chain employs TRBV27 and TRBJ2-3; weak D call: TRBD2 (6 bases). The germline V and J ends were trimmed by 6 bases and 14 bases, with 21 bases remaining between them. Per the germline V gene, CDR1 is MNHEY and CDR2 is SMNVEV (reference sequence). CDR3 size: 13 residues. The CDR3 reads CASRDGTGRSPYF. The CDR3 coding sequence is TGTGCCAGCAGAGACGGGACTGGGAGGTCGCCGTATTTT.

V gene TRBV10-1 combines with J gene TRBJ2-5, with TRBD2 identical over 15 bases. This CDR3 region has 16 residues. CDR1 and CDR2 (germline): WNHNN, SYGVQD (reference sequence). The J segment lost 6 bases and the V segment lost 3 bases, leaving 5 bases of the junction unmatched. CDR3 sequence (DNA): TGCGCCAGCAGTGACGGACTAGCGGGGGGGCAGAAGACCCAGTACTTC. This gives the protein CASSDGLAGGQKTQYF.

There are a few counts of this clonotype. The rearrangement links TRBV20-1 to TRBJ1-1; D is unclear. Germline-derived CDR1 and CDR2 are DFQATT and SNEGSKA (reference sequence). Trimming took 4 bases from V and 0 from J, leaving 9 bases between them. The CDR3 loop spans 13 amino acids. The CDR3: CSAIEGLNTEAFF. DNA for the CDR3: TGCAGTGCTATCGAAGGCCTGAACACTGAAGCTTTCTTT.

In its sample, this clonotype was seen a few times. J is TRBJ2-1 and V is TRBV20-1; 10 bases map to TRBD2. This CDR3 comprises 16 residues. The ends lost 1 base at V and 2 bases at J; junction bases unmatched: 5. CDR1 is DFQATT and CDR2 is SNEGSKA in the germline V gene (reference sequence). CDR3 nucleotides: TGCAGTGCTAGAGCTAGCGGGAGCCATCCCTACAATGAGCAGTTCTTC. The encoded protein is CSARASGSHPYNEQFF.

The chain has TRBV27 and TRBJ2-1; D remains unclear. V shed 1 base and J shed 4 bases, with 14 bases lying between them. This CDR3 contains 16 residues. Germline V gene data show CDR1 as MNHEY and CDR2 as SMNVEV (reference sequence). Here the CDR3 reads CASSLLVRASYNEQFF. DNA for the CDR3: TGTGCCAGCAGTTTATTGGTCCGGGCCTCTTACAATGAGCAGTTCTTC.

This clonotype was counted many times. DNA of the CDR3: TGTGCCAGCAGCTTAGCAGCCGCTTCAGACACTGAAGCTTTCTTT. Its translation: CASSLAAASDTEAFF. V and J are TRBV7-2 and TRBJ1-1; D is unresolved. The V end was cut by 0 bases, the J end by 3 bases, with 11 bases between. Germline V gene sequence: CDR1 SGHTA, CDR2 FQGNSA. The CDR3 consists of 15 residues.

CDR3 in amino acids: CASKRTGIEPQHF. The CDR3 coding sequence is TGTGCCAGCAAGAGGACTGGAATCGAGCCCCAGCATTTT. The chain has TRBV2 and TRBJ1-5; D uncertain. Deletions cut 7 bases from V and 8 bases from J, with 15 bases between. From germline, CDR1 is SNHLY and CDR2 FYNNEI. CDR3 length equals 13 residues. Full variable domain (missing parts from reference TRBV2 and TRBJ1-5): EPEVTQTPSHQVTQMGQEVILRCVPISNHLYFYWYRQILGQKVEFLVSFYNNEISEKSEIFDDQFSVERPDGSNFTLKIRSTKLEDSAMYFCASKRTGIEPQHFGDGTRLSIL.

This clonotype was counted between two and nine times. This sequence joins TRBV20-1 and TRBJ1-2; no clear D. V was trimmed by 4 bases and J by 1 base, leaving 7 bases between them. The germline gives CDR1 DFQATT, CDR2 SNEGSKA (reference sequence). The CDR3 is 12 amino acids. The CDR3 coding sequence is TGCAGTGCTAATAGCGATAACTATGGCTACACCTTC. Translating gives CSANSDNYGYTF.

This sequence joins TRBV25-1 and TRBJ2-1; the D is unclear. The CDR3 contains 15 residues. Germline CDR1 MGHDK, CDR2 SYGVNS. Deletions cut 6 bases from V and 0 bases from J, with 12 bases between. CDR3 nucleotides: TGTGCCAGCAGCTCTTGGATGAGCTCCTACAATGAGCAGTTCTTC. Encoded protein: CASSSWMSSYNEQFF.

With respect to this clonotype: A junction boundary mismatches the germline segment, possibly from a read error. V and J are TRBV7-6 and TRBJ2-7; 8 bases fit TRBD2. CDR1 is SGHVS and CDR2 is FNYEAQ in the germline V gene. The CDR3 runs 14 residues. The CDR3 spells CASSLRTSSHEQYF. The CDR3 DNA reads TGTGCCAGCAGCTTACGGACTAGCTCCCACGAGCAGTACTTC.

The chain couples TRBV12-3 or TRBV12-4 to TRBJ1-2; D gene ambiguous. Trimming removed 3 bases at V and 8 bases at J, with 13 bases between. CDR3 length: 13 amino acids. This CDR3 is CASSFYRREGYTF. CDR3 DNA: TGTGCCAGCAGTTTCTACAGACGGGAGGGCTACACCTTC.

This clonotype was seen a few times. CDR3 coding DNA: TGCGCCAGCAGCCCTGGACCCCGGATTCAAGAGACCCAGTACTTC. This sequence encodes CASSPGPRIQETQYF. The chain links TRBV5-1 to TRBJ2-5; D is undetermined. Germline V CDR1 and CDR2: SGHRS, YFSETQ. CDR3 length equals 15 residues. Trimming stripped 4 bases from V and 2 bases from J, with 15 bases between.